The T cell receptor (beta chain) under discussion was sequenced for a study of T-cell memory formation after mild COVID-19 listed by TCRdb under 2021. Study-level background: TCR sequence clusters from the two donors were largely donor specific. T-cell clones expanding and contracting after mild COVID-19 in a couple of donors were tracked by longitudinal TCRalpha and TCRbeta repertoire sequencing. The cohort was made up of two young adult volunteers, one female and one male, who were previously healthy. Overall results and qualifications from the work: Clones that contracted from day 15 to 85 showed balanced CD4/CD8 phenotypes, whereas a second wave of clones that expanded from day 15 to 37 leaned towards CD4+. SARS-CoV-2 specificity was not confirmed for the second-wave clones peaking on day 37. Some responding clones were found in pre-infection memory, which suggests that pre-existing cross-reactive memory T cells took part in the SARS-CoV-2 response. Contracting CD4+ clones turned up mainly in the CM and EM memory subsets, whereas EMRA was where CD8+ clones were enriched. Only two mild cases were covered by the study, and larger cohorts that include severe cases with pre-infection samples were considered necessary.

TCRdb lists the instrument as Illumina NovaSeq 6000. TCRalpha and TCRbeta cDNA libraries were constructed by 5'RACE with constant-segment primers, with sample barcodes and unique molecular identifiers being introduced. Trizol reagent was used to extract RNA from every sample. Amplification of the libraries took two PCR steps, and the second step added a second sample barcode plus Illumina TruSeq adapters. Sequencing of the libraries was done on an Illumina NovaSeq, producing 2 x 150 bp paired-end reads. As for how the authors treated the data: With migec v1.2.7, reads were demultiplexed and then collapsed into UMI-guided consensus sequences. Using mixcr v2.1.11, UMI consensuses were aligned to TRA and TRB V and J templates and then assembled into clonotypes. A clonotype was counted as expanded or contracted only if both edgeR and NoisET called the change significant, with noise models trained on biological replicates. For edgeR calls, the cutoffs were a false discovery rate-adjusted p below 0.01 and a log2 fold-change threshold of 1. As an exploratory analysis of dynamics, max-normalized trajectories of the 1000 most abundant clonotypes were examined by PCA with hierarchical clustering. The CD4 or CD8 phenotype of responding clones was assigned using the separately sequenced CD4+ and CD8+ repertoires. The public reads were run again by TCRdb, first through fastp at Q25 and then through MiXCR, and only productive beta chains were kept. Entries are consolidated by CDR3 protein sequence, retaining the most common genes and DNA. These V and J calls are TCRdb output, not the study's own analysis. Within this sample are roughly 130,000 distinct CDR3 sequences, with 15% to 20% of them counted one time only. Together, the top ten hold about 5% of the sample.

Ficoll-Paque density gradient centrifugation was the method used to isolate PBMCs. About this clonotype itself: No antigen is known for it. Within one base of it there is no much larger clone, and no base qualities were kept.

The germline V gene supplies CDR1 MNHEY and CDR2 SVGAGI. Spanning cysteine to phenylalanine, the CDR3 consists of 14 amino acids. The kept DNA is CDR3 alone, 42 bases in frame from the first base. The V end gives up 7 bases and the J end 7 bases, leaving 9 bases in the junction not matched to a gene. The V and J segments used are TRBV6-5 and TRBJ2-7, with TRBD2 matching 11 junction bases. The sequence derives from a young man who had mild COVID-19 (a few samples of this study predate the infection). The sample titles of this study are shuffled in the database, so cell type and time point are left out; the donor was told from shared clones. The specimen sequenced was PBMCs or a T cell subset sorted from them (not recorded which). The CDR3 protein is CASTGTSGGIEQYF. DNA sequence: TGTGCCAGCACTGGGACTAGCGGCGGGATTGAGCAGTACTTC.